In its sample, the clone carrying this T cell receptor (beta chain) was seen once. Its antigen is not known. The CDR3 end shows no conserved phenylalanine or tryptophan, and so a read error is likely. MiXCR was run by TCRdb on the reads, yielding one entry per CDR3 protein. The sample has about 60,000 distinct CDR3 sequences, 25% to 40% seen once. The J segment lost 3 bases and the V segment lost 1 base, leaving 11 bases of the junction unmatched. Germline V gene sequence: CDR1 DFQATT, CDR2 SNEGSKA (reference sequence). This CDR3 is 17 amino acids long. These data are taken from a study of T cell repertoires in cytomegalovirus infection. Looking at the study overall: Matching HLA type, along with CMV infection, was indicated by public TCR beta signatures. Study observations and caveats: Clonotype analysis showed dominance of the ex vivo response by HLA-C-restricted CMV-specific TCR beta clonotypes. Public TCR beta family frequency separated CMV-and-HLA carriers, including in an independent cohort.

V and J are TRBV20-1 and TRBJ2-3, with 9 bases identical to TRBD1. Sequencing was performed on PBMCs, sequenced either directly or after in vitro stimulation (not recorded which). The sequence derives from a human donor in good health (CMV status not recorded). Some clones in this sample may be carry-over from other donors' samples. The CDR3 DNA sequence: TGCAGTGCTAGAGTCCCGAGGGGACAGGGAACAACAGATACGCAGTATTTG. Translated: CSARVPRGQGTTDTQYL.